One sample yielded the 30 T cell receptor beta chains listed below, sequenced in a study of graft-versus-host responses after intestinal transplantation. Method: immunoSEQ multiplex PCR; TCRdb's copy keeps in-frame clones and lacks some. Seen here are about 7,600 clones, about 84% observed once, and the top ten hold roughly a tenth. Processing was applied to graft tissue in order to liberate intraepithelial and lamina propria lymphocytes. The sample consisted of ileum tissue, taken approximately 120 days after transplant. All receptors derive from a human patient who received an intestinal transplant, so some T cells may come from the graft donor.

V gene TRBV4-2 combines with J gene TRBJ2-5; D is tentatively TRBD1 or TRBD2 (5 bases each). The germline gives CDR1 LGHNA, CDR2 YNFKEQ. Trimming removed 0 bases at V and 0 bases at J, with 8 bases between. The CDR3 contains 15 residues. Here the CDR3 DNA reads TGTGCCAGCAGCCAAGAACGGGGCAACCAAGAGACCCAGTACTTC. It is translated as CASSQERGNQETQYF.

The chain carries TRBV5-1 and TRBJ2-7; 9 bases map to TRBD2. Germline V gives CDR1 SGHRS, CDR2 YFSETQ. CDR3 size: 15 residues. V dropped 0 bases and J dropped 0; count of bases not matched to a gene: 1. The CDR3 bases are TGCGCCAGCAGCTTGGAACTAGCGGGCTCCTACGAGCAGTACTTC. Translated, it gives CASSLELAGSYEQYF.

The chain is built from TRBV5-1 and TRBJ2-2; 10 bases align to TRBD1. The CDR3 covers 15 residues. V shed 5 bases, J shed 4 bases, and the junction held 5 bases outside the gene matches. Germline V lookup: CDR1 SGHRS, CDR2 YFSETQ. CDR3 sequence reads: CASRTGTGVTGELFF. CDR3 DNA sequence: TGCGCCAGCAGAACCGGGACAGGGGTCACCGGGGAGCTGTTTTTT. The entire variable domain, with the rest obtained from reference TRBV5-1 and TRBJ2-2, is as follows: KAGVTQTPRYLIKTRGQQVTLSCSPISGHRSVSWYQQTPGQGLQFLFEYFSETQRNKGNFPGRFSGRQFSNSRSEMNVSTLELGDSALYLCASRTGTGVTGELFFGEGSRLTVL.

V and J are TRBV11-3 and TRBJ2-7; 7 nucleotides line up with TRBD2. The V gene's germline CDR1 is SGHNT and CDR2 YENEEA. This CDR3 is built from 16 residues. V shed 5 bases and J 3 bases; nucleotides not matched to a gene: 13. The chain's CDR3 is CASSPNERGRSYEQYF. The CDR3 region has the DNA TGTGCCAGCAGCCCGAACGAACGCGGGAGAAGCTACGAGCAGTACTTC.

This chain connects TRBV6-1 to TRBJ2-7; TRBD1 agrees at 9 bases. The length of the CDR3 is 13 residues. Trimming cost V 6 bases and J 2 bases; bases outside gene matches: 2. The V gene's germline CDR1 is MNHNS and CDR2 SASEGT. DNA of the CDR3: TGTGCCAGCAGGGACAGGGGCCCCTACGAGCAGTACTTC. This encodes CASRDRGPYEQYF.

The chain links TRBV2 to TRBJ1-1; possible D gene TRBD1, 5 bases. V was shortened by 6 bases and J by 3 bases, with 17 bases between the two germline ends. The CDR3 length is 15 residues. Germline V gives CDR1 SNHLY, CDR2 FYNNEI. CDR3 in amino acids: CASRTRAGKDTEAFF. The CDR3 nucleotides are TGTGCCAGCAGGACTAGGGCAGGGAAGGACACTGAAGCTTTCTTT.

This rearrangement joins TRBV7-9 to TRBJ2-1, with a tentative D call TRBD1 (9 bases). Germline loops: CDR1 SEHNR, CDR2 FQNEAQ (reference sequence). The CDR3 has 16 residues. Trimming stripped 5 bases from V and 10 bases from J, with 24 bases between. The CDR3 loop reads CASSRFKTGGLGEQFF. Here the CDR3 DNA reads TGTGCCAGCAGCCGATTTAAGACAGGGGGACTAGGGGAGCAGTTCTTC.

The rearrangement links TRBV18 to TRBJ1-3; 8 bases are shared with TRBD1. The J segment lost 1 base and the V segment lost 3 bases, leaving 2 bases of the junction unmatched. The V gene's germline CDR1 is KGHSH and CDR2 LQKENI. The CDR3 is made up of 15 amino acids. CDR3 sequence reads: CASSPTGDSGNTIYF. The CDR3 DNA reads TGTGCCAGCTCACCGACAGGGGATTCTGGAAACACCATATATTTT. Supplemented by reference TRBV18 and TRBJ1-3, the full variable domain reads NAGVMQNPRHLVRRRGQEARLRCSPMKGHSHVYWYRQLPEEGLKFMVYLQKENIIDESGMPKERFSAEFPKEGPSILRIQQVVRGDSAAYFCASSPTGDSGNTIYFGEGSWLTVV.

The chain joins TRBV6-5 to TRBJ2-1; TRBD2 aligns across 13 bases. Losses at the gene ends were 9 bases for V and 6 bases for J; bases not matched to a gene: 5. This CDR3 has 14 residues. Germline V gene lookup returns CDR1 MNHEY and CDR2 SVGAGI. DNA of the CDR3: TGTGCCAGTGGACTAGCGGGAGTTGGCAATGAGCAGTTCTTC. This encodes CASGLAGVGNEQFF.

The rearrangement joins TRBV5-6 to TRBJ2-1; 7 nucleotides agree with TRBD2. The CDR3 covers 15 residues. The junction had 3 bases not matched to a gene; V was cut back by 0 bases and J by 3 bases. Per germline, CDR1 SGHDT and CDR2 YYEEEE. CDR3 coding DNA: TGTGCCAGCAGCTTGGGGGGACTACTCTACAATGAGCAGTTCTTC. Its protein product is CASSLGGLLYNEQFF.

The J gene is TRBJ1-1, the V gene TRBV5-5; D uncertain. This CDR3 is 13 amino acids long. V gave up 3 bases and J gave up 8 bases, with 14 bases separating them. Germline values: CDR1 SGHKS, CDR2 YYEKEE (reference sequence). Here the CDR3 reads CASSSEWAAEAFF. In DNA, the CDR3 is TGTGCCAGCAGCTCGGAATGGGCCGCAGAAGCTTTCTTT.

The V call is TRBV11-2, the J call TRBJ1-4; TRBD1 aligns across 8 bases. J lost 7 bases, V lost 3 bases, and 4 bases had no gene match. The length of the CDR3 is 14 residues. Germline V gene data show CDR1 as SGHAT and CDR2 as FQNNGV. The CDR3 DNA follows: TGTGCCAGCAGCTTGGACAGGGTTGGTGAAAAACTGTTTTTT. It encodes CASSLDRVGEKLFF.

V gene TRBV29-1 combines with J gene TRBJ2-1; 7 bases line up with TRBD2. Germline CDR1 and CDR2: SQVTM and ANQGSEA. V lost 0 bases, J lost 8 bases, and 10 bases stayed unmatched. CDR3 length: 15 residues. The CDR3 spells CSVEDVREPLDEQFF. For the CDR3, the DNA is TGCAGCGTTGAAGATGTGCGGGAGCCCTTGGATGAGCAGTTCTTC.

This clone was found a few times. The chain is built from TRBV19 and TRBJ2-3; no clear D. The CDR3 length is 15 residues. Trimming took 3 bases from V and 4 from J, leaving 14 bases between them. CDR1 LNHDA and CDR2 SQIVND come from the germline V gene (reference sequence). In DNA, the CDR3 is TGTGCCAGTAGTATTGGTGGTAGCTACGCAGATACGCAGTATTTT. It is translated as CASSIGGSYADTQYF.

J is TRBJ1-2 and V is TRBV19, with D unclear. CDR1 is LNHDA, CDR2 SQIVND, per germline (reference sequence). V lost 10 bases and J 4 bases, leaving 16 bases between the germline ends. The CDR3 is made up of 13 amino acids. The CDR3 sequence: CATQPGVGYGYTF. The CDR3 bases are TGTGCCACCCAACCCGGGGTTGGCTATGGCTACACCTTC.

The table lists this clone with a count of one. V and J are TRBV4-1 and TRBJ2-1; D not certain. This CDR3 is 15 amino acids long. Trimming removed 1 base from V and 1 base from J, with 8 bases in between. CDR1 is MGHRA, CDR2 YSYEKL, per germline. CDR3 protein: CASSQVAVSYNEQFF. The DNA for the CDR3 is TGCGCCAGCAGCCAAGTTGCAGTTTCCTACAATGAGCAGTTCTTC.

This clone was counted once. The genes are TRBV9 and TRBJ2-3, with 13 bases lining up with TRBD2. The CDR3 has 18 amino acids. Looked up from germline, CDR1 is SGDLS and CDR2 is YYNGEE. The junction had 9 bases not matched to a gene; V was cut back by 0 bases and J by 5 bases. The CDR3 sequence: CASSVVGGLAGTKDTQYF. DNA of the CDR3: TGTGCCAGCAGCGTAGTGGGGGGACTAGCGGGAACGAAAGATACGCAGTATTTT.

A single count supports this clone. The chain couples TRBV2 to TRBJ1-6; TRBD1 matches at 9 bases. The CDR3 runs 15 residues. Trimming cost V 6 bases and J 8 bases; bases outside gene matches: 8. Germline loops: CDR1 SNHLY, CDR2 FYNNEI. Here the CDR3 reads CASSGDRVRDSPLHF. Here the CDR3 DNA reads TGTGCCAGCAGCGGGGACAGGGTGAGGGATTCACCCCTCCACTTT.

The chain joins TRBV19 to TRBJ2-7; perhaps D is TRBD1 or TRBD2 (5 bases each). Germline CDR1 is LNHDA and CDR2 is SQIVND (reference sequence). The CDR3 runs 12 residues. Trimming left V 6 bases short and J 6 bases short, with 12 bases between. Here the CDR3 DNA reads TGTGCCAGTAGAGGGTTGGGGGTCGAGCAGTACTTC. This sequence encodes CASRGLGVEQYF.

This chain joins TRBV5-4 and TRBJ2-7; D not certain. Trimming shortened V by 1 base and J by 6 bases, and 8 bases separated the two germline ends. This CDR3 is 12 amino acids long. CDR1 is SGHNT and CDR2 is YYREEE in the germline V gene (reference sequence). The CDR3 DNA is TGTGCCAGCAGCTTGAAGTACGGCGAGCAGTACTTC. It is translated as CASSLKYGEQYF.

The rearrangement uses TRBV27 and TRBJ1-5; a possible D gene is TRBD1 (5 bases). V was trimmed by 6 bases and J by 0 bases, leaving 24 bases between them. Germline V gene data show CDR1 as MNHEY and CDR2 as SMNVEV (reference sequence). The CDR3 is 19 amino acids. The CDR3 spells CASRPVRGGNSYSNQPQHF. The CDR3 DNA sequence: TGTGCCAGCAGACCCGTCCGGGGCGGAAACAGTTATAGCAATCAGCCCCAGCATTTT.

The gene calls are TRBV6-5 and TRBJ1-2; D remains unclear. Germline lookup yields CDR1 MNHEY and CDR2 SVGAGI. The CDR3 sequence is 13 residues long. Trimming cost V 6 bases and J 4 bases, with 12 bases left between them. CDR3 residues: CASSPSPFYGYTF. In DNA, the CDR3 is TGTGCCAGCAGCCCATCACCCTTCTATGGCTACACCTTC.

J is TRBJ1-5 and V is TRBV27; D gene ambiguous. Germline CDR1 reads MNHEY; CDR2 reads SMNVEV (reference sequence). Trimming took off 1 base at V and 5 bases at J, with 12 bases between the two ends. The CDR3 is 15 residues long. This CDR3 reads CASSLLGRRDQPQHF. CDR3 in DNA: TGTGCCAGCAGTTTATTGGGAAGGAGGGATCAGCCCCAGCATTTT.

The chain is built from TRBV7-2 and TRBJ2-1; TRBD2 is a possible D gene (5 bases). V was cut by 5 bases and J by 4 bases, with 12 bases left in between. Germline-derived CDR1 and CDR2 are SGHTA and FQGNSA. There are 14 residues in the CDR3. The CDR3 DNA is TGTGCCAGCAGCCAAGACGGGGTTTACAATGAGCAGTTCTTC. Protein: CASSQDGVYNEQFF.

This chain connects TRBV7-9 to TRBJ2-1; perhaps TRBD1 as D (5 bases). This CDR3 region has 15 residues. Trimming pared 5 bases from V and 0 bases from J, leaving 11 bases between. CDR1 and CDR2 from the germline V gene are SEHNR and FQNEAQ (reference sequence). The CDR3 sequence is CASSTDKSSYNEQFF. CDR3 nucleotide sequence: TGTGCCAGCAGCACGGACAAGAGCTCCTACAATGAGCAGTTCTTC. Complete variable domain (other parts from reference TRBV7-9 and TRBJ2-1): DTGVSQNPRHKITKRGQNVTFRCDPISEHNRLYWYRQTLGQGPEFLTYFQNEAQLEKSRLLSDRFSAERPKGSFSTLEIQRTEQGDSAMYLCASSTDKSSYNEQFFGPGTRLTVL.

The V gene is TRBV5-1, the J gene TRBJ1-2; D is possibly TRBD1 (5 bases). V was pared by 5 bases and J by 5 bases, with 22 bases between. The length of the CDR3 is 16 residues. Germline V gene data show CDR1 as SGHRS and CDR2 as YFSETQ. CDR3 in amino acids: CASRSLGTGRDYGYTF. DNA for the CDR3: TGCGCCAGCAGGTCCCTCGGGACCGGAAGAGATTATGGCTACACCTTC.

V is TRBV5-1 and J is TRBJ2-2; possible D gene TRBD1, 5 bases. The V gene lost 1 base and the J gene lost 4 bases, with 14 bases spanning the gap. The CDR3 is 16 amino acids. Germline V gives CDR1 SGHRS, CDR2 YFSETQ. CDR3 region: CASSLYGVQGTGELFF. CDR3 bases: TGCGCCAGCAGCTTGTATGGTGTCCAGGGCACCGGGGAGCTGTTTTTT.

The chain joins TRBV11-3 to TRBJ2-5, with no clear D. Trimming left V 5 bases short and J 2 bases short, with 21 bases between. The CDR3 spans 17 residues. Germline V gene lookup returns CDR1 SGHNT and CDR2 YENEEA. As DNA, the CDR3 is TGTGCCAGCAGCCCTCACCTGGGGTACGCTAGGCAAGAGACCCAGTACTTC. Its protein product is CASSPHLGYARQETQYF.

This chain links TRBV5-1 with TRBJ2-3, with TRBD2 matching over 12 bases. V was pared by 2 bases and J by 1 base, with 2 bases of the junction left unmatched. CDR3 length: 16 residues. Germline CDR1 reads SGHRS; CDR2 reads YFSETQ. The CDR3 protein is CASSFRLAGGTDTQYF. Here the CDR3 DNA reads TGCGCCAGCAGCTTCAGACTAGCGGGGGGCACAGATACGCAGTATTTT.

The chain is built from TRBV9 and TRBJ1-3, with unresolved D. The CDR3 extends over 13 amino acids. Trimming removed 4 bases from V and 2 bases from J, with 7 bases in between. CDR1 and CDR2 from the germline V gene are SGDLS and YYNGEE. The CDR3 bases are TGTGCCAGCAGCAACGTGGCTGGAAACACCATATATTTT. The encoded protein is CASSNVAGNTIYF.